This TCR beta chain was recorded in a study of OX40 agonist ivuxolimab in advanced cancers. Study details: Aged about 20 to 85 with a mean of 60 years, they were about 83% male. Of the patients, three showed partial responses, one with hepatocellular carcinoma and two with cutaneous melanoma.

The V and J ends lost 6 bases and 4 bases, in that order; junction bases with no gene match: 8. Germline V gene data show CDR1 as ENHRY and CDR2 as SYGVKD. This CDR3 region has 16 residues. Sequencing used immunoSEQ multiplex PCR; TCRdb keeps in-frame clones, though not all of them. The profile covers around 76,000 clones, with around 90% appearing a single time and 10% taken by the ten largest. The chain couples TRBV10-3 to TRBJ2-3; TRBD2 agrees at 12 bases. Specimen: CD4+ or CD8+ T cells sorted from blood, collected in a trial of the OX40 agonist ivuxolimab. The receptor was derived from an adult with an advanced solid tumor such as melanoma, head and neck, liver or kidney cancer. The CDR3, as DNA: TGTGCCATCAGAGACTCTAGCGGGGGGGCCGCAGATACGCAGTATTTT. This codes for CAIRDSSGGAADTQYF.